This record looks at one T cell receptor (beta chain) sequence and its context. Its antigen is currently unknown. Primers: 60 Vbeta forward and 13 Jbeta reverse. Profiled with immunoSEQ multiplex PCR; TCRdb holds only in-frame clones, not every one. The sample holds about 98,000 clones, 75% to 85% seen once. This CDR3 comprises 14 residues. The data derive from a study of cytomegalovirus exposure and HLA in healthy donors. The study's findings and limits: Beyond CMV serostatus, there was no information to go on about immune exposure. In a later analysis, productive TCRs from donors in an Asian-associated ancestry cluster reportedly carried fewer N-insertions than the cohort mean. Some segments of the V type, notably TRBV6-2 and TRBV6-3, were excluded as indistinguishable.

The sample comprised PBMCs. The chain carries TRBV21-1 and TRBJ2-7; the DNA was not compared with TRBD1, the D call given in the table. TRBV21-1 is listed as a pseudogene. The TCR was taken from a man aged 18-30 years in good health and CMV-seropositive. Here the CDR3 DNA reads TGTGCCAGCAGCAAGGGGACAGGGCAGGACGAGCAGTACTTC. This encodes CASSKGTGQDEQYF.